This T cell receptor beta chain was retrieved from a study of shared clonotypes between healthy human individuals. Whole-study findings and limits: A small donor pool kept down the genetic and exposure-history diversity that was represented.

Concerning this clone: Its antigen is still unknown.

The CDR3 runs to 14 residues. V gave up 6 bases and J gave up 0 bases, with 6 bases separating them. Germline lookup yields CDR1 MNHEY and CDR2 SVGAGI. Original analysis: Filtering differed because ImmunoSEQ produced junction-only sequences that carried no quality scores. Here immunoSEQ multiplex PCR was the method, and the copy in TCRdb shows in-frame clones only, minus some. The DNA gave D and trimming, while V, J and clone size come from that table. The sample holds roughly 650,000 clones, 95% to 98% seen once. The specimen sequenced was naive CD4+ T cells sorted from blood. Subset denoted: CD45RA+ positively selected. V and J are TRBV6-5 and TRBJ1-6, with no clear D. The TCR originated in a woman aged 25-40 years in good health. The CDR3 loop reads CASSPSSYNSPLHF. The CDR3, as DNA: TGTGCCAGCAGCCCCAGCTCCTATAATTCACCCCTCCACTTT.